Each of the 18 T cell receptor beta chains below was sequenced from the same sample in a study of T-cell reconstitution after alpha-beta-depleted transplantation in children. Unique molecular identifiers featured in how the TCRbeta library was prepared. TCRdb reprocessed the PCR reads via MiXCR and lists one record per CDR3 protein. Of roughly 500,000 distinct CDR3 sequences detected, approximately 13% appear once; the ten largest clones hold approximately 5.4%. The sequencing used PBMCs from the stem cell graft donor, collected from the stem cell graft. All receptors come from a human donor who donated a stem cell graft to a child with combined immunodeficiency.

V is TRBV30 and J is TRBJ2-5; possibly TRBD2 for D (6 bases). Trimming stripped 2 bases from V and 3 bases from J, with 16 bases between. The CDR3 extends over 15 amino acids. Germline V gene sequence: CDR1 GTSNPN, CDR2 SVGIG (reference sequence). Here the CDR3 reads CAWSPAGPLKETQYF. In DNA, the CDR3 is TGTGCCTGGAGTCCGGCGGGGCCTCTTAAAGAGACCCAGTACTTC.

This clonotype turned up a few times. The V call is TRBV12-3 or TRBV12-4, the J call TRBJ1-5, with a weak D call TRBD1 (6 bases). The ends were cut back, 3 bases at V and 3 bases at J, with 12 bases in the middle. This CDR3 contains 15 residues. The CDR3 spells CASSFGTHVNQPQHF. CDR3 bases: TGTGCCAGCAGTTTTGGGACACACGTCAATCAGCCCCAGCATTTT.

This clonotype was seen more than once but under ten times. The chain is built from TRBV29-1 and TRBJ1-1, with D hard to call. The CDR3 length is 13 residues. The V end was cut by 4 bases, the J end by 0 bases, with 9 bases between. Per the germline V gene, CDR1 is SQVTM and CDR2 is ANQGSEA. The CDR3 DNA sequence: TGCAGCGTTGCGGGATTATTGAACACTGAAGCTTTCTTT. This translates into CSVAGLLNTEAFF.

The CDR3 spells CASFGQTYEQYF. CDR3 in DNA: TGTGCCAGCTTCGGACAGACCTACGAGCAGTACTTC. The genes are TRBV28 and TRBJ2-7; perhaps TRBD1 as D (6 bases). The CDR3 has 12 residues. Germline V lookup: CDR1 MDHEN, CDR2 SYDVKM. V was trimmed by 8 bases and J by 2 bases, leaving 10 bases between them.

This clonotype was observed at least ten times. The V call is TRBV12-3 or TRBV12-4, the J call TRBJ1-3; D gene unclear. The V end lost 7 bases, the J end lost 2 bases, and 6 bases lay between the germline ends. The CDR3 sequence is 12 residues long. CDR3 DNA: TGTGCCAGCACCTGGGCTGGAAACACCATATATTTT. It specifies CASTWAGNTIYF.

This clonotype was recorded at least ten times. The rearrangement joins TRBV20-1 to TRBJ2-7; D ambiguous. Per the germline V gene, CDR1 is DFQATT and CDR2 is SNEGSKA (reference sequence). The CDR3 totals 15 residues. Deletions cut 2 bases from V and 4 bases from J, with 18 bases between. The CDR3 bases are TGCAGTGCTAGACTTCCCGGGCTTAAGCATTACGAGCAGTACTTC. It translates to CSARLPGLKHYEQYF.

The chain recombines TRBV9 with TRBJ2-7, with 9 bases identical to TRBD2. The CDR3 covers 17 residues. Germline V lookup: CDR1 SGDLS, CDR2 YYNGEE. The V segment lost 3 bases and the J segment 3 bases; nucleotides outside the gene matches: 13. DNA of the CDR3: TGTGCCAGCAGCGAGGGGGGTGGCAGCGGGAGGTTCTACGAGCAGTACTTC. Amino acids: CASSEGGGSGRFYEQYF.

A few counts support this clonotype. The rearrangement joins TRBV7-6 to TRBJ1-4, with a tentative D call TRBD1 (6 bases). Germline CDR1 reads SGHVS; CDR2 reads FNYEAQ. The CDR3 spans 15 residues. V was pared by 5 bases and J by 7 bases, with 17 bases between. The CDR3 spells CASSLPPGGGEKLFF. CDR3 coding DNA: TGTGCCAGCAGCCTCCCCCCGGGGGGCGGTGAAAAACTGTTTTTT. Supplemented by reference TRBV7-6 and TRBJ1-4, the full variable domain reads GAGVSQSPRYKVTKRGQDVALRCDPISGHVSLYWYRQALGQGPEFLTYFNYEAQQDKSGLPNDRFSAERPEGSISTLTIQRTEQRDSAMYRCASSLPPGGGEKLFFGSGTQLSVL.

The V and J genes are TRBV12-3 or TRBV12-4 and TRBJ2-3; 12 bases align to TRBD1. The trim removed 5 bases at V and 3 bases at J, leaving 15 bases unmatched. This CDR3 contains 19 residues. The CDR3, as DNA: TGTGCCAGCAGTCGCGTTACCGGGACAGGGGGCGGAGGGACAGATACGCAGTATTTT. Translation: CASSRVTGTGGGGTDTQYF.

Only a few counts were recorded for this clonotype. The V call is TRBV29-1, the J call TRBJ1-3, with 7 nucleotides matching TRBD1. This CDR3 spans 16 amino acids. CDR1 is SQVTM, CDR2 ANQGSEA, per germline. V was pared by 0 bases and J by 4 bases, with 9 bases of the junction left unmatched. The CDR3 sequence: CSVEDAAGGSGNTIYF. The DNA for the CDR3 is TGCAGCGTTGAAGACGCTGCAGGGGGGTCCGGAAACACCATATATTTT.

This clonotype was seen ten or more times. A junction boundary mismatches the germline segment, possibly from a read error. The V call is TRBV5-1, the J call TRBJ2-7; 11 bases agree with TRBD2. Germline assignment: CDR1 SGHRS and CDR2 YFSETQ. There are 14 residues in the CDR3. The CDR3 DNA follows: TGTGCCAGCAGTTTAGGGACTAGCGGATACGAGCAGTACTTC. Translation gives CASSLGTSGYEQYF.

The V and J genes are TRBV6-4 and TRBJ1-1, with unresolved D. Per the germline V gene, CDR1 is MRHNA and CDR2 is SNTAGT. The CDR3 length is 12 residues. Trimming took off 4 bases at V and 2 bases at J, with 5 bases between the two ends. The DNA of the CDR3 is TGTGCCAGCAGTGGAGATAACACTGAAGCTTTCTTT. Protein product: CASSGDNTEAFF.

J is TRBJ2-7 and V is TRBV28; D tentatively reads TRBD1 or TRBD2 (5 bases each). There are 17 residues in the CDR3. Germline V gene lookup returns CDR1 MDHEN and CDR2 SYDVKM. V was clipped by 4 bases and J by 2 bases, with 21 bases between them. The CDR3 DNA is TGTGCCAGCAGTTCCCCCCGAGGGGTGAGGGGCCCCTACGAGCAGTACTTC. Amino acid sequence: CASSSPRGVRGPYEQYF.

This clonotype was seen a handful of times. The rearrangement links TRBV6-1 to TRBJ2-5; D could derive from TRBD1 or TRBD2 (5 bases each). V gave up 6 bases and J gave up 5 bases, with 7 bases separating them. The V gene's germline CDR1 is MNHNS and CDR2 SASEGT. This CDR3 is built from 11 residues. The CDR3 DNA reads TGTGCCAGCAGGGGGGTTGAGACCCAGTACTTC. It translates to CASRGVETQYF.

The chain couples TRBV12-3 or TRBV12-4 to TRBJ2-1; unclear D gene. Trimming stripped 7 bases from V and 4 bases from J, with 11 bases between. CDR3 length: 13 amino acids. CDR3 loop: CASTLGSYNEQFF. Here the CDR3 DNA reads TGTGCCAGCACCCTAGGATCGTACAATGAGCAGTTCTTC.

This clonotype was picked up a small number of times. The chain joins TRBV5-5 to TRBJ2-7; either TRBD1 or TRBD2 may supply D (5 bases each). The germline CDR1 and CDR2 sequences are SGHKS and YYEKEE (reference sequence). Deletions cut 3 bases from V and 6 bases from J, with 16 bases between. The CDR3 totals 14 residues. The CDR3 DNA is TGTGCCAGCAGCTCACAGGTTCCCCGGGGCGAGCAGTACTTC. Translated, it gives CASSSQVPRGEQYF.

V usage is TRBV6-5 and J usage is TRBJ2-6; D is uncertain. Germline-derived CDR1 and CDR2 are MNHEY and SVGAGI. V was trimmed by 2 bases and J by 0 bases, leaving 8 bases between them. The CDR3 covers 16 residues. DNA for the CDR3: TGTGCCAGCAGTTACGATTGGGACTCTGGGGCCAACGTCCTGACTTTC. It specifies CASSYDWDSGANVLTF.

The chain carries TRBV7-2 and TRBJ2-7, with D perhaps TRBD2 (6 bases). CDR3 length: 16 amino acids. Trimming removed 1 base at V and 3 bases at J, with 16 bases between. From germline, CDR1 is SGHTA and CDR2 FQGNSA. In DNA, the CDR3 is TGTGCCAGCAGCTTAGTGTGGGCGGGAAGGTTCTACGAGCAGTACTTC. It encodes CASSLVWAGRFYEQYF.